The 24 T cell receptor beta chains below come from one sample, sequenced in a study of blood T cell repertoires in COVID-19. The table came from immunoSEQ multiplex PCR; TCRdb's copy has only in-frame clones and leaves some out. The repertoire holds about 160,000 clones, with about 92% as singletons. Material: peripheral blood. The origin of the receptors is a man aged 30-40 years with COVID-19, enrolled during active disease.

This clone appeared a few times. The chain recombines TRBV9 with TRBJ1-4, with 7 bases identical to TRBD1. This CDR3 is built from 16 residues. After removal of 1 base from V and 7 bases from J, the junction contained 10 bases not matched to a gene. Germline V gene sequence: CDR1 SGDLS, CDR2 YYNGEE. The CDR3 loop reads CASSVTPGGNREKLFF. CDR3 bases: TGTGCCAGCAGCGTAACTCCAGGGGGGAATCGTGAAAAACTGTTTTTT.

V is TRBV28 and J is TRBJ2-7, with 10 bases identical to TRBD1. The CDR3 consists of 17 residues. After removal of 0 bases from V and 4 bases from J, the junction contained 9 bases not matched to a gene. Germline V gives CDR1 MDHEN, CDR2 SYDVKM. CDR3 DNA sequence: TGTGCCAGCAGTTTATGGGGGGGCCCGGGACAGGGGTACGAGCAGTACTTC. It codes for CASSLWGGPGQGYEQYF. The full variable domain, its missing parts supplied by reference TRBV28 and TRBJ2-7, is DVKVTQSSRYLVKRTGEKVFLECVQDMDHENMFWYRQDPGLGLRLIYFSYDVKMKEKGDIPEGYSVSREKKERFSLILESASTNQTSMYLCASSLWGGPGQGYEQYFGPGTRLTVT.

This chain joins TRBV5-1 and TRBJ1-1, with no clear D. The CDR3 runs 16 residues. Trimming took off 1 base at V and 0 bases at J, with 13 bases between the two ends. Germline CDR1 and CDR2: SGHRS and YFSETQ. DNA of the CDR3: TGCGCCAGCAGCTTGAGCCGGCCCCAGGTGAACACTGAAGCTTTCTTT. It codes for CASSLSRPQVNTEAFF.

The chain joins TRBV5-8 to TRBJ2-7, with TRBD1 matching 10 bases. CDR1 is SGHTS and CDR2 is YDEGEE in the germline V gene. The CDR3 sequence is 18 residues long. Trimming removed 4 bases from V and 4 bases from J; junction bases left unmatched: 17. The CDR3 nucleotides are TGTGCCAGCAGCCCCTCCGAGGAATTGACAGGGGGCTGGTACGAGCAGTACTTC. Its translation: CASSPSEELTGGWYEQYF.

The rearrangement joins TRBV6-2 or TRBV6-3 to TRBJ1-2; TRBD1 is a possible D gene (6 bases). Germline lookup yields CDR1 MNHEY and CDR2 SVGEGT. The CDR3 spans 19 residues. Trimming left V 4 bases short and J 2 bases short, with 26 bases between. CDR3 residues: CASSSVIVYRENENYGYTF. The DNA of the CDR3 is TGTGCCAGCAGTTCCGTTATCGTTTACAGGGAGAACGAGAACTATGGCTACACCTTC.

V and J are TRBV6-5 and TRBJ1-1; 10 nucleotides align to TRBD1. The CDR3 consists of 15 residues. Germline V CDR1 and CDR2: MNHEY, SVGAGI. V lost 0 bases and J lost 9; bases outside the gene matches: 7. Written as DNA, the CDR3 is TGTGCCAGCAGTTACTCTCAGACAGGGGGCACCAAAGCTTTCTTT. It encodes CASSYSQTGGTKAFF.

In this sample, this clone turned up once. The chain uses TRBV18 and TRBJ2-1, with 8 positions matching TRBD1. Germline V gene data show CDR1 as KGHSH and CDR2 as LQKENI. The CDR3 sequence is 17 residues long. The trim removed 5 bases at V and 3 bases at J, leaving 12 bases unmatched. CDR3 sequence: CASSTTPGTGDYNEQFF. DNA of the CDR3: TGTGCCAGCTCAACGACTCCCGGGACAGGAGACTACAATGAGCAGTTCTTC.

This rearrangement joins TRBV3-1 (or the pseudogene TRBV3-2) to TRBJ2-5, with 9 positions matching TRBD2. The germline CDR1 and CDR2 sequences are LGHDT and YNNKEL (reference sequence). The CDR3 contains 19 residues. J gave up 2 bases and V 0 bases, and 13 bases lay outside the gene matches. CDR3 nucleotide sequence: TGTGCCAGCAGCCAAGAATCCCGCTGGGAGCGGGGGGATCAAGAGACCCAGTACTTC. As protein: CASSQESRWERGDQETQYF.

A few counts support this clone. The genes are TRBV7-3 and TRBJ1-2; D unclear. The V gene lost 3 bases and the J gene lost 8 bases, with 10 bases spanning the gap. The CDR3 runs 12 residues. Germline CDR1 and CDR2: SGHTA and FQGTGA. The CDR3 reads CASSFHAGGYTF. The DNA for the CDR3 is TGTGCCAGCAGCTTTCACGCGGGGGGCTACACCTTC.

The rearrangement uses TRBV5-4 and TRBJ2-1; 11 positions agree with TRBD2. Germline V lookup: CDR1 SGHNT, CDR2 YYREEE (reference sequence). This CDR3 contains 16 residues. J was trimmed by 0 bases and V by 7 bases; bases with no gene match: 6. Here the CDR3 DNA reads TGTGCCAGCGGGCTAGCGGGAGGATTCTCCTACAATGAGCAGTTCTTC. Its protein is CASGLAGGFSYNEQFF.

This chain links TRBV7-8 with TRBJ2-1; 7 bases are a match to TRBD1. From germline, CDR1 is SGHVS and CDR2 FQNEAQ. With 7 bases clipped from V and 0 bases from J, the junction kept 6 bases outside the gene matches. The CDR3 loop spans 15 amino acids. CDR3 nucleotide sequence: TGTGCCAGCACCCAGGGACAGAACTCCTACAATGAGCAGTTCTTC. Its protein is CASTQGQNSYNEQFF. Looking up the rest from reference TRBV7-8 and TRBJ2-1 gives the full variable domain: GAGVSQSPRYKVAKRGQDVALRCDPISGHVSLFWYQQALGQGPEFLTYFQNEAQLDKSGLPSDRFFAERPEGSVSTLKIQRTQQEDSAVYLCASTQGQNSYNEQFFGPGTRLTVL.

The CDR3 loop reads CASSKGQGNYGYTF. DNA for the CDR3: TGTGCCAGCAGTAAGGGACAGGGGAACTATGGCTACACCTTC. The J gene is TRBJ1-2, the V gene TRBV6-6; 10 bases align to TRBD1. The V gene end was trimmed by 5 bases and the J gene end by 2 bases; junction bases not matched to a gene: 2. This CDR3 has 14 residues. Germline V lookup: CDR1 MNHNY, CDR2 SVGAGI (reference sequence).

The CDR3 loop is CASRLTGANEKLFF. The CDR3 DNA sequence: TGTGCCAGCAGATTGACAGGGGCCAATGAAAAACTGTTTTTT. The genes are TRBV28 and TRBJ1-4; 8 bases agree with TRBD1. CDR1 MDHEN and CDR2 SYDVKM come from the germline V gene. This CDR3 region has 14 residues. J lost 5 bases, V lost 6 bases, and 5 bases had no gene match.

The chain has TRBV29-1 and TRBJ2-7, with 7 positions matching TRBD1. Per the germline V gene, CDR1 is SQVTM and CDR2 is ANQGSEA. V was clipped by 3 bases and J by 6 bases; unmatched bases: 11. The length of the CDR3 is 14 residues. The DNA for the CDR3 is TGCAGCGTTGAGATGGGGACAGCAGGGGCCGAGCAGTACTTC. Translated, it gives CSVEMGTAGAEQYF.

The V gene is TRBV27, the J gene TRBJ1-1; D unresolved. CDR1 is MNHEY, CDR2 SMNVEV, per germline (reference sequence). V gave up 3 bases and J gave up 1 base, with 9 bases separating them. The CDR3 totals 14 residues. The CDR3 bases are TGTGCCAGCAGTTTGAGGGCAGAGAACACTGAAGCTTTCTTT. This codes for CASSLRAENTEAFF.

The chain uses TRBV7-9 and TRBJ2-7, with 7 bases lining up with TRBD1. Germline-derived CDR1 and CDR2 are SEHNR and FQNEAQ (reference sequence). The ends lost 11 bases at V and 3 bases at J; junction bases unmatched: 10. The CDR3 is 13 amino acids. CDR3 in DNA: TGTGCCCTCTCTAGGGGGCTATACTACGAGCAGTACTTC. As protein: CALSRGLYYEQYF.

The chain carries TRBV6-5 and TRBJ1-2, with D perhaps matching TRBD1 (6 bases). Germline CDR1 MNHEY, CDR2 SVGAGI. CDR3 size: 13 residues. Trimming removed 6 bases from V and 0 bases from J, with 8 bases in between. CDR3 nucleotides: TGTGCCAGCAGCCGGACAGCTAACTATGGCTACACCTTC. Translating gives CASSRTANYGYTF.

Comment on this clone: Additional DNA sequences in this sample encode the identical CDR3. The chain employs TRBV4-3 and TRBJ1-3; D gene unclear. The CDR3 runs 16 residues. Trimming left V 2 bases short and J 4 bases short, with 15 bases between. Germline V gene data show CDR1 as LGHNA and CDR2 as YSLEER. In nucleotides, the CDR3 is TGCGCCAGCAGCCAATCCCGCACGGGTTCGGGAAACACCATATATTTT. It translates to CASSQSRTGSGNTIYF.

The CDR3 DNA reads as TGTGCCAGCAGTTTTCCCCCGGGACAGGGAGCGGGCTACACCTTC. Its translation: CASSFPPGQGAGYTF. The chain carries TRBV6-4 and TRBJ1-2, with TRBD1 matching 9 bases. Germline CDR1 is MRHNA and CDR2 is SNTAGT. The CDR3 spans 15 residues. Germline trimming cut 5 bases from V and 8 bases from J; bases unmatched to any gene: 12.

Written as DNA, the CDR3 is TGTGCCAGCAGCCAAGATTGGCAGACGGGTTCACCCCTCCACTTT. Protein: CASSQDWQTGSPLHF. The chain is built from TRBV3-1 (or the pseudogene TRBV3-2) and TRBJ1-6; D is ambiguous. In germline, CDR1 is LGHDT, CDR2 YNNKEL (reference sequence). The CDR3 length is 15 residues. V shed 0 bases and J shed 9 bases, with 12 bases lying between them.

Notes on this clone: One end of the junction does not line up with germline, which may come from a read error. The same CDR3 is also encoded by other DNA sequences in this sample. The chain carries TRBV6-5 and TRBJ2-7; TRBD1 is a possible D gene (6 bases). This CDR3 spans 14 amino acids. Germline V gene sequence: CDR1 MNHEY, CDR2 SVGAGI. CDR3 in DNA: TGTGCCACCACGAGGGACACGGTCTCCTACGAGCAGTATTTC. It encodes CATTRDTVSYEQYF.

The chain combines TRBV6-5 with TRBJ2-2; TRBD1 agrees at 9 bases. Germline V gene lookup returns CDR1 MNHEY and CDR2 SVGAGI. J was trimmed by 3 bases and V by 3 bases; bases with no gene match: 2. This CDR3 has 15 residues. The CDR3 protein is CASSYRTGDTGELFF. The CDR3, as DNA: TGTGCCAGCAGTTATCGGACAGGGGACACCGGGGAGCTGTTTTTT.

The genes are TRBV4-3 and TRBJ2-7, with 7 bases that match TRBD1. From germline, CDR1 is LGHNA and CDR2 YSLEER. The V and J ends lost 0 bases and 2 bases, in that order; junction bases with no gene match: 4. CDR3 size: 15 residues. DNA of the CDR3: TGCGCCAGCAGCCAAGAAAAACAGGGGACCTACGAGCAGTACTTC. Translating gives CASSQEKQGTYEQYF.

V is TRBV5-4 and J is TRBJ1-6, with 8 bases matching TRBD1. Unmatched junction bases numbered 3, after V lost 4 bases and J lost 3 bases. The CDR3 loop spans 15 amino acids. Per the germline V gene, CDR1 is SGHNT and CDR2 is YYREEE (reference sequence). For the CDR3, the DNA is TGTGCCAGCAGCCCCGGACAGGGCTATAATTCACCCCTCCACTTT. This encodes CASSPGQGYNSPLHF.